These T cell receptor beta chains were read from a single sample in a study of cytomegalovirus exposure and HLA in healthy donors. Produced via immunoSEQ multiplex PCR; TCRdb's table is partial and in-frame only. This sample carries 150,000 to 200,000 clones, 75% to 90% of them seen once, and the ten largest clones take about 1.9%. The material sequenced was PBMCs. The receptor source for this set is a woman aged 18-30 years in good health and CMV-seronegative. The CDR3 runs from the conserved cysteine through the conserved F or W. A D gene is named only where the DNA matches it firmly. Size values are once, few and many counts, or a class for expanded clones, and some rows have none.

CDR3 protein	CDR3 DNA	V gene	clone size	J gene	D gene
CSVRIPGQGERGYTF	TGCAGCGTTCGAATTCCGGGACAGGGGGAGCGGGGCTACACCTTC	TRBV29-1	-	TRBJ1-2	TRBD1
CASSLVGGPPDTQYF	TGTGCCAGCAGCTTAGTGGGAGGGCCCCCAGATACGCAGTATTTT	TRBV11-2	once	TRBJ2-3	TRBD2
CASSYSYVGLAFEQFF	TGTGCCAGCAGTTACTCGTACGTGGGACTAGCATTTGAGCAGTTCTTC	TRBV6-5	-	TRBJ2-1	TRBD2
CASSYQESASSYNEQFF	TGTGCCAGCAGCTACCAAGAGTCCGCGAGCTCCTACAATGAGCAGTTCTTC	TRBV7-9	-	TRBJ2-1	-
CASSIDSSKPQHF	TGTGCCAGTAGTATAGACAGTTCAAAGCCCCAGCATTTT	TRBV19	-	TRBJ1-5	-
CAISESTGQTGEQYF	TGTGCCATCAGTGAGTCGACGGGACAAACTGGCGAGCAGTACTTC	TRBV10-3	-	TRBJ2-7	-
CASSLVFRGLTEAFF	TGTGCCAGCAGCTTAGTATTTCGGGGGTTAACTGAAGCTTTCTTT	TRBV7-2	-	TRBJ1-1	-
CASSPGVRDEKLFF	TGTGCCAGCAGCCCCGGGGTGAGGGATGAAAAACTGTTTTTT	TRBV5-4	-	TRBJ1-4	-
CASSLGEGRSQPQHF	TGTGCCAGCAGCTTAGGAGAGGGAAGGAGTCAGCCCCAGCATTTT	TRBV7-8	-	TRBJ1-5	-
CASSLAGSDNEQFF	TGTGCCAGCAGCTTAGCGGGAAGCGACAATGAGCAGTTCTTC	TRBV7-3	-	TRBJ2-1	-
CAIRAGGGDQPQHF	TGTGCCATCAGGGCAGGGGGCGGGGATCAGCCCCAGCATTTT	TRBV10-3	-	TRBJ1-5	TRBD1
CASSYSSGSHGYTF	TGTGCCAGCAGTTACTCGAGCGGCAGTCATGGCTACACCTTC	TRBV6-5	-	TRBJ1-2	-
CASTITSGRGNEQFF	TGTGCCAGCACCATCACTAGCGGGAGGGGCAATGAGCAGTTCTTC	TRBV6-6	-	TRBJ2-1	TRBD2
CASIDRVEYEQYF	TGTGCCAGCATCGACAGGGTAGAATACGAGCAGTACTTC	TRBV6-1	-	TRBJ2-7	TRBD1
CASSHRGSEAFF	TGTGCCAGCAGCCACAGGGGCTCTGAAGCTTTCTTT	TRBV6-5	-	TRBJ1-1	TRBD1
CASSSQSTRDSRYEQYF	TGTGCCAGCAGCTCTCAAAGCACCCGGGACAGCCGCTACGAGCAGTACTTC	TRBV7-2	-	TRBJ2-7	TRBD1
CASVRRALGRDRYEQYF	TGTGCCAGCGTTCGGCGGGCCCTTGGCCGGGATCGGTACGAGCAGTACTTC	TRBV28	-	TRBJ2-7	-
CATSRNLDRDQPQHF	TGTGCCACCAGCAGAAACCTCGACAGGGATCAGCCCCAGCATTTT	TRBV15	-	TRBJ1-5	TRBD1
CASSLGRGAYNEQFF	TGTGCCAGCAGCTTAGGACGCGGGGCCTACAATGAGCAGTTCTTC	TRBV7-9	-	TRBJ2-1	-
CASSPREGRNTIYF	TGTGCCAGCAGCCCCCGGGAGGGAAGGAACACCATATATTTT	TRBV9	-	TRBJ1-3	-
CASSGGGGGYAEAFF	TGTGCCAGCAGCGGTGGGGGGGGCGGGTATGCTGAAGCTTTCTTT	TRBV6-1	-	TRBJ1-1	-
CASSLQREVYNEQFF	TGTGCCAGCAGCTTACAGCGGGAGGTGTACAATGAGCAGTTCTTC	TRBV7-6	-	TRBJ2-1	TRBD2
CASRFDSYEQYF	TGTGCCAGCCGGTTCGACTCCTACGAGCAGTACTTC	TRBV7-9	-	TRBJ2-7	-
CASSAASGGIYEQYF	TGTGCCAGCAGCGCGGCTAGCGGGGGTATTTACGAGCAGTACTTC	TRBV9	-	TRBJ2-7	TRBD2
CASSLNYGYTF	TGTGCCAGCAGTCTCAACTATGGCTACACCTTC	TRBV28	once	TRBJ1-2	-